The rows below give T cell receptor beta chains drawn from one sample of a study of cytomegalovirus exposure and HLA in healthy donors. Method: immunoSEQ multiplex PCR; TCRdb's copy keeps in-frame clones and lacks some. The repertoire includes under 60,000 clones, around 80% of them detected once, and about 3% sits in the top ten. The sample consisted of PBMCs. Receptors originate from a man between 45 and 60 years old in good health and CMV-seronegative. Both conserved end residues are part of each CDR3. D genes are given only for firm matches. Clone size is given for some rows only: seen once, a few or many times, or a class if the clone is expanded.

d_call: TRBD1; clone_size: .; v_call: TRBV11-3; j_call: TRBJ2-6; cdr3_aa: CASSRLRDRVTSGANVLTF; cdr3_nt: TGTGCCAGCAGCCGTCTCCGGGACAGGGTTACCTCTGGGGCCAACGTCCTGACTTTC
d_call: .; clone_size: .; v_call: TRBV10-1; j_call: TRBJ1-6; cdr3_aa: CASSEDRSNNSPLHF; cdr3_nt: TGCGCCAGCAGTGAAGACAGGTCGAATAATTCACCCCTCCACTTT
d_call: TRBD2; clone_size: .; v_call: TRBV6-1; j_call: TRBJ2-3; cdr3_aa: CASSEWPAGEPDTQYF; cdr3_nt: TGTGCCAGCAGTGAATGGCCAGCGGGGGAGCCAGATACGCAGTATTTT
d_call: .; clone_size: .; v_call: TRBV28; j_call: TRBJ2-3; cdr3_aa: CASSLVGEASSTDTQYF; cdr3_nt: TGTGCCAGCAGTTTAGTGGGAGAGGCCTCGAGCACAGATACGCAGTATTTT
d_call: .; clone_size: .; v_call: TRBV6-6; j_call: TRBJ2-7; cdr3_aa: CASSYLQGHEQYF; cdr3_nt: TGTGCCAGCAGTTACTTACAGGGCCACGAGCAGTACTTC
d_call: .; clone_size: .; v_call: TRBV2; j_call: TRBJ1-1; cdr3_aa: CATIGGSFNTEAFF; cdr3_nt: TGTGCCACCATTGGCGGCAGCTTCAACACTGAAGCTTTCTTT
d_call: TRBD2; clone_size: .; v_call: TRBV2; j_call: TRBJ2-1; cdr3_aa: CASRGLVLMYEQFF; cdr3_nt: TGTGCCAGCAGAGGACTAGTCTTAATGTATGAGCAGTTCTTC
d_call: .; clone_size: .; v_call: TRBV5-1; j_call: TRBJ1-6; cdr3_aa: CASSLGLGYNSPLHF; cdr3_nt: TGCGCCAGCAGCTTGGGACTTGGCTATAATTCACCCCTCCACTTT
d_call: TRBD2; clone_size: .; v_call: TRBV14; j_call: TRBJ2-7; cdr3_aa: CASSPTTGGNEQYF; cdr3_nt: TGTGCCAGCAGTCCTACTACGGGGGGGAACGAGCAGTACTTC
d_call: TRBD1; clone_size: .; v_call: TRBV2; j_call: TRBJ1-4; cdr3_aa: CASRTGTGPTNEKLFF; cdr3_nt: TGTGCCAGCAGAACCGGGACAGGGCCAACTAATGAAAAACTGTTTTTT
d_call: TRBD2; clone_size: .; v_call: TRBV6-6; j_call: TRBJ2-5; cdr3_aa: CASRAAASGEGETQYF; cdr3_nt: TGTGCCAGCAGGGCGGCGGCTAGCGGGGAAGGGGAGACCCAGTACTTC
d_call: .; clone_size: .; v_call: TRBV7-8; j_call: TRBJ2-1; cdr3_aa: CASGGLGYNEQFF; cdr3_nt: TGTGCCAGCGGCGGTCTCGGGTACAATGAGCAGTTCTTC
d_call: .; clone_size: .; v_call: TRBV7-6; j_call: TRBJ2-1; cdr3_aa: CASSPPLGDGLHNEQFF; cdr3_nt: TGTGCCAGCAGCCCCCCCCTTGGCGATGGGCTTCACAATGAGCAGTTCTTC
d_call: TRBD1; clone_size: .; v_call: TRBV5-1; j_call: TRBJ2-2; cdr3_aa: CASSPEDRFYTGELFF; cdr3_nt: TGCGCCAGCAGCCCGGAGGACAGGTTTTACACCGGGGAGCTGTTTTTT
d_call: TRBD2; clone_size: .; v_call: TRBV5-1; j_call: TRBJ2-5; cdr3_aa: CASSVTSLGETQYF; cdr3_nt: TGCGCCAGCAGCGTGACTAGCCTGGGTGAGACCCAGTACTTC
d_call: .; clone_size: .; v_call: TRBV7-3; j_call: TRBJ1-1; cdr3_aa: CASSLNGRSDTEAFF; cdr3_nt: TGTGCCAGCAGCTTGAACGGCAGGTCGGACACTGAAGCTTTCTTT
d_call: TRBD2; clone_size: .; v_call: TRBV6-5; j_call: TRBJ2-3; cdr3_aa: CASSVLAAEDTQYF; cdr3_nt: TGTGCCAGCAGTGTACTAGCGGCGGAAGATACGCAGTATTTT
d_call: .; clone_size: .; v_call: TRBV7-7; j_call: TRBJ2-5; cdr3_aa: CASSLANSQETQYF; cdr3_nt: TGTGCCAGCAGCCTAGCCAACTCTCAAGAGACCCAGTACTTC
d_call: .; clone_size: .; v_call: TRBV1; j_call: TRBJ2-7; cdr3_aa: CTSSQREGTSHSYEQYF; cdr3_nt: TGCACCAGCAGCCAACGAGAGGGGACTAGCCACTCCTACGAGCAGTACTTC
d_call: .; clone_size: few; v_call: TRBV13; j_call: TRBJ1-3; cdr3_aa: CASSLRGGRGSGNTIYF; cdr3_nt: TGTGCCAGCAGCTTACGGGGGGGCCGGGGGTCTGGAAACACCATATATTTT
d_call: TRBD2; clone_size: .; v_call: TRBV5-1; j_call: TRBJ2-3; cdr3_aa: CASSSRLAGGPGGTDTQYF; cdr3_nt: TGCGCCAGCAGCTCCAGACTAGCGGGGGGGCCGGGCGGTACAGATACGCAGTATTTT
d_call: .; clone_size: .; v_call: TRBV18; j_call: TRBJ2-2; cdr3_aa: CASSLTGTSNTGELFF; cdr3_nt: TGTGCCAGCTCATTAACCGGGACTTCGAACACCGGGGAGCTGTTTTTT
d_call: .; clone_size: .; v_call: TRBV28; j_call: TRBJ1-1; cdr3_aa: CASRMTARDEAFF; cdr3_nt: TGTGCCAGCAGGATGACCGCGAGGGATGAAGCTTTCTTT
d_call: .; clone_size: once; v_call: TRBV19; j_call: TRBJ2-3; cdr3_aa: CASSNRLQGSDTQYF; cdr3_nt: TGTGCCAGTAGTAACCGACTCCAGGGGTCAGATACGCAGTATTTT
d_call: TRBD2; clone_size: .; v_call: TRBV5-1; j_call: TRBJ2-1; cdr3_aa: CASSRTSGGLEEQFF; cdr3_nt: TGCGCCAGCAGTCGGACTAGCGGGGGCCTCGAGGAGCAGTTCTTC
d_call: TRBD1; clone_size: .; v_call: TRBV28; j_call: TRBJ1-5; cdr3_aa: CASSLYPSGTGGEQPQHF; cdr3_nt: TGTGCCAGCAGTTTGTATCCCTCCGGGACAGGGGGCGAGCAGCCCCAGCATTTT
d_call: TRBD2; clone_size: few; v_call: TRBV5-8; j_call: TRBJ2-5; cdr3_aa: CASSGGGRLAQETQYF; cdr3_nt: TGTGCCAGCAGCGGAGGAGGGCGACTAGCACAAGAGACCCAGTACTTC
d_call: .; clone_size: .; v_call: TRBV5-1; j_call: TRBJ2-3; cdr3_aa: CASSLVLSTDTQYF; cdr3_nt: TGCGCCAGCAGCTTGGTACTGAGCACAGATACGCAGTATTTT
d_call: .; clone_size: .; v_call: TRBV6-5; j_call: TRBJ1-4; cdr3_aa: CASSYAPHEKLFF; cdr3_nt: TGTGCCAGCAGTTACGCGCCTCATGAAAAACTGTTTTTT
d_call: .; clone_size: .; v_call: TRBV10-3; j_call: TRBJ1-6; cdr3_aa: CAISELGQHNSPLHF; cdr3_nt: TGTGCCATCAGTGAGCTCGGACAGCATAATTCACCCCTCCACTTT
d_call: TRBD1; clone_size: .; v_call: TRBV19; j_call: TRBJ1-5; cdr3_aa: CASSRDETGGGNQPQHF; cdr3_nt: TGTGCCAGTAGCCGTGATGAAACAGGGGGCGGCAATCAGCCCCAGCATTTT
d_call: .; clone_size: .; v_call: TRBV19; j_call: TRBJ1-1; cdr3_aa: CASSIPPGNTEAFF; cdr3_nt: TGTGCCAGTAGCATCCCCCCGGGGAACACTGAAGCTTTCTTT
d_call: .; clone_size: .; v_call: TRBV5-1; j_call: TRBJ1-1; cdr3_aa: CASSYEDFRRPNTEAFF; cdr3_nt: TGCGCCAGCAGCTATGAGGACTTCAGGCGACCGAACACTGAAGCTTTCTTT
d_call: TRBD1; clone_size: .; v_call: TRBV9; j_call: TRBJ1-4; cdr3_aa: CASSGQGILDEKLFF; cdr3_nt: TGTGCCAGCAGCGGACAGGGGATTTTGGATGAAAAACTGTTTTTT
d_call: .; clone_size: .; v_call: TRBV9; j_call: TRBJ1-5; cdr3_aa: CASSVGGSNQPQHF; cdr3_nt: TGTGCCAGCAGCGTAGGCGGTAGCAATCAGCCCCAGCATTTT
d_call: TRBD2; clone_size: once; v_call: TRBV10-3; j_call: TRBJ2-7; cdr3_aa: CAISRGLAGGRSSYEQYF; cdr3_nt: TGTGCCATCAGCAGGGGACTAGCGGGGGGTCGGAGCTCCTACGAGCAGTACTTC
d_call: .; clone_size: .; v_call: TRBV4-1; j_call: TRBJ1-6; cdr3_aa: CASSQPGDNSPLHF; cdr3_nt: TGCGCCAGCAGCCAACCAGGGGATAATTCACCCCTCCACTTT
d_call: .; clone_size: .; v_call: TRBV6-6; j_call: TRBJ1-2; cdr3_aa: CASSTSSDSGARGYTF; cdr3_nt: TGTGCCAGCAGTACGTCCTCGGATTCAGGGGCCAGGGGCTACACCTTC
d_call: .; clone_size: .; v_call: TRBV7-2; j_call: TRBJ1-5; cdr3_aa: CASSLTLETRHF; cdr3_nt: TGTGCCAGCAGCTTAACGTTAGAGACACGGCATTTT
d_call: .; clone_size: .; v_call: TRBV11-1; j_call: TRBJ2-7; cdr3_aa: CASSLVSGSEQYF; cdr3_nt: TGTGCCAGCAGCTTAGTTTCAGGTTCAGAGCAGTACTTC
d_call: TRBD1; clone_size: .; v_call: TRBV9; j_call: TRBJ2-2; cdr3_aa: CASSPPQGAQTGELFF; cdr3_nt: TGTGCCAGCAGCCCCCCACAGGGGGCGCAGACCGGGGAGCTGTTTTTT
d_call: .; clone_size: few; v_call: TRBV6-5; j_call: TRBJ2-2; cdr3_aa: CASSYVGGELFF; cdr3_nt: TGTGCCAGCAGTTACGTCGGCGGGGAGCTGTTTTTT
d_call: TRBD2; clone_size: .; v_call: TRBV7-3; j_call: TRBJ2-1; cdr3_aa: CASSLTPASGDLDEQFF; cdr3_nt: TGTGCCAGCAGCTTAACCCCGGCTAGCGGGGACTTAGATGAGCAGTTCTTC
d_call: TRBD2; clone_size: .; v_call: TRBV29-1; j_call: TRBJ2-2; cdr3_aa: CSVGTSGGQGGELFF; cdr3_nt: TGCAGCGTTGGCACTAGCGGGGGGCAGGGCGGGGAGCTGTTTTTT
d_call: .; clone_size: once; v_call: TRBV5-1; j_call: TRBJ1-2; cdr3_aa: CASSRDNVVDGYTF; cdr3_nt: TGCGCCAGCAGCAGGGACAATGTGGTAGATGGCTACACCTTC
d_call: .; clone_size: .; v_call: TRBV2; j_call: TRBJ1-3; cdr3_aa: CATAGPGNTIYF; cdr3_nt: TGTGCCACGGCGGGCCCGGGAAACACCATATATTTT
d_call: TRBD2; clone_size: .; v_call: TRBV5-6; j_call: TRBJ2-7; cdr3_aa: CASRAGGRSSYEQYF; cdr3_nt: TGTGCCAGCAGAGCGGGGGGCCGGAGCTCCTACGAGCAGTACTTC
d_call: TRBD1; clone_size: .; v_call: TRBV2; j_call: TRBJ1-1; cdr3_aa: CASSDTSRQGIGATEAFF; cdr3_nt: TGTGCCAGCAGTGATACCTCCCGACAGGGTATCGGCGCCACTGAAGCTTTCTTT
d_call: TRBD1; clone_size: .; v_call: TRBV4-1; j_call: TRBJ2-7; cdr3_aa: CASSQGSGQGWNEQYF; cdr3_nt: TGCGCCAGCAGCCAAGGTAGCGGACAGGGTTGGAACGAGCAGTACTTC
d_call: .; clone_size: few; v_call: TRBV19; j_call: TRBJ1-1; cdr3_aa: CASSLAAGMNTEAFF; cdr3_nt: TGTGCCAGTAGCCTTGCGGCAGGGATGAACACTGAAGCTTTCTTT
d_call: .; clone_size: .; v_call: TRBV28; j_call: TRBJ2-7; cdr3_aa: CASSLTGTIPYEQYF; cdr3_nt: TGTGCCAGCAGTTTAACAGGGACAATACCTTACGAGCAGTACTTC
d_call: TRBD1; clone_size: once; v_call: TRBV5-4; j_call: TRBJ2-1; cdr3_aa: CASSSTGPEQFF; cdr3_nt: TGTGCCAGCAGCTCGACAGGGCCAGAGCAGTTCTTC
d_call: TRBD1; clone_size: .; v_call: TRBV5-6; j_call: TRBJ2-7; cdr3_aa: CASSSLRGYGYEQYF; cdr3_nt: TGTGCCAGCAGCTCCCTCAGGGGGTATGGGTACGAGCAGTACTTC
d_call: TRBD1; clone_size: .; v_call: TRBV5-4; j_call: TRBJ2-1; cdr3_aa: CASSLAGTGVNEQFF; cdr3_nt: TGTGCCAGCAGCTTGGCCGGGACAGGGGTCAATGAGCAGTTCTTC
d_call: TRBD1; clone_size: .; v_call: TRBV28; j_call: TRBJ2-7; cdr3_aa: CASSLSGPGQAYEQYF; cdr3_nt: TGTGCCAGCAGTTTGTCGGGCCCGGGACAGGCATACGAGCAGTACTTC